This passage covers 6 T cell receptor beta chains from one sample sequenced in a study of T cells after yellow fever vaccination. TCRdb re-derived calls from the 5' RACE reads in MiXCR, one entry per CDR3 protein. The sample lists 150,000 to 200,000 distinct CDR3 sequences; roughly 9.6% were seen once. The sample here was CD8+ T cells sorted from PBMCs, taken 15 days after the yellow fever booster vaccination. The receptors originated from a man in his late teens or twenties who received the YFV17D yellow fever vaccine.

V is TRBV25-1 and J is TRBJ1-1, with 8 bases matching TRBD1. Unmatched junction bases numbered 7, after V lost 6 bases and J lost 4 bases. The CDR3 is 14 residues long. Germline values: CDR1 MGHDK, CDR2 SYGVNS. The CDR3 sequence is CASSWTTGVTEAFF. DNA of the CDR3: TGTGCCAGCAGCTGGACGACAGGGGTCACTGAAGCTTTCTTT.

This clonotype was seen many times. The chain combines TRBV20-1 with TRBJ2-5, with 8 bases fitting TRBD1. V lost 0 bases, J lost 5 bases, and 11 bases stayed unmatched. The CDR3 is made up of 16 amino acids. Germline V gene data show CDR1 as DFQATT and CDR2 as SNEGSKA (reference sequence). This chain's CDR3 is CSARDLGQGAWETQYF. DNA for the CDR3: TGCAGTGCTAGAGATCTGGGGCAGGGGGCTTGGGAGACCCAGTACTTC.

This clonotype occurred many times. This rearrangement joins TRBV27 to TRBJ2-7; 9 bases agree with TRBD1. Germline CDR1 reads MNHEY; CDR2 reads SMNVEV (reference sequence). This CDR3 is built from 13 residues. J lost 9 bases, V lost 2 bases, and 5 bases had no gene match. This CDR3 is CASSLAGTGTQYV. The CDR3 DNA reads as TGTGCCAGCAGTTTAGCCGGGACAGGGACGCAGTACGTC.

This clonotype occurred a few times. The chain couples TRBV20-1 to TRBJ2-3; perhaps TRBD2 as D (6 bases). Trimming pared 1 base from V and 2 bases from J, leaving 19 bases between. Germline CDR1 reads DFQATT; CDR2 reads SNEGSKA (reference sequence). The CDR3 totals 17 residues. The CDR3 DNA reads TGCAGTGCTAGAGTCTGGATCGGGAGCGGGCCCACAGATACGCAGTATTTT. Its translation is CSARVWIGSGPTDTQYF.

This clonotype was seen a handful of times. The V and J genes are TRBV27 and TRBJ1-2; no definite D call. The CDR3 sequence is 13 residues long. V gave up 8 bases and J gave up 8 bases, with 18 bases separating them. Germline V lookup: CDR1 MNHEY, CDR2 SMNVEV (reference sequence). CDR3 loop: CASRAAGPLGYTF. The CDR3 nucleotides are TGTGCCAGCCGCGCTGCCGGCCCTTTGGGCTACACCTTC.

The rearrangement joins TRBV7-2 to TRBJ2-7; 7 nucleotides agree with TRBD2. The ends lost 2 bases at V and 3 bases at J; junction bases unmatched: 13. Germline CDR1 is SGHTA and CDR2 is FQGNSA. The CDR3 spans 17 residues. This CDR3 reads CASSLSLAEGIYYEQYF. CDR3 DNA sequence: TGTGCCAGCAGCTTATCGCTAGCGGAGGGAATCTACTACGAGCAGTACTTC.